The 18 T cell receptor beta chains in this list originate from one sample, sequenced in a study of spatial heterogeneity in lung cancer. TCRdb re-called the 5' RACE reads through MiXCR, storing one row per CDR3 protein. The table lists fewer than 200 distinct CDR3 sequences, 41% of them singletons. The sample's time point: sample taken at primary tumor resection. Tumor, nontumor lung or frozen PBMC supplied whole RNA, sequenced without sorting. Sample: PBMCs, taken at surgery. These receptors came from a male donor with early-stage non-small cell lung cancer.

Worth noting for this clonotype: A library prepared for alpha chains yielded this beta chain as an off-target read; its size is of little meaning. The V and J genes are TRBV29-1 and TRBJ2-1; D ambiguous. The V gene lost 0 bases and the J gene lost 2 bases, with 8 bases spanning the gap. CDR1 is SQVTM and CDR2 is ANQGSEA in the germline V gene. There are 14 residues in the CDR3. CDR3 residues: CSVEDLLAYNEQFF. The CDR3 nucleotides are TGCAGCGTTGAAGATCTCCTAGCCTACAATGAGCAGTTCTTC.

This clonotype occurred a few times. Within a library made for alpha chains, this beta chain is off target, and its count is uninformative. The chain combines TRBV18 with TRBJ2-7; D is unresolved. Germline V lookup: CDR1 KGHSH, CDR2 LQKENI. The CDR3 has 14 amino acids. Trimming shortened V by 4 bases and J by 2 bases, and 12 bases separated the two germline ends. The CDR3 reads CASSRELSAYEQYF. CDR3 bases: TGTGCCAGCTCACGAGAGTTATCAGCCTACGAGCAGTACTTC.

This clonotype was detected a few times. Because this beta chain is a stray read in a library intended to capture alpha chains, its abundance should not be given much weight. The rearrangement links TRBV11-1 to TRBJ2-5, with TRBD2 matching 9 bases. V shed 2 bases, J shed 0 bases, and the junction held 4 bases outside the gene matches. The CDR3 runs to 16 residues. Germline lookup yields CDR1 SGHAT and CDR2 FQDESV (reference sequence). CDR3 in DNA: TGTGCCAGCAGCTTACAGGCTAGCGGGAACCAAGAGACCCAGTACTTC. Translating it yields CASSLQASGNQETQYF.

In regard to this clonotype: This beta chain is off target for a library built for alpha chains, so its abundance means little. This sequence joins TRBV4-3 and TRBJ1-5, with D tentatively TRBD1 (6 bases). The germline V and J ends were trimmed by 2 bases and 4 bases, with 12 bases remaining between them. From germline, CDR1 is LGHNA and CDR2 YSLEER. The CDR3 runs to 15 residues. The CDR3 spells CASSQTGQRNQPQHF. The CDR3 bases are TGCGCCAGCAGCCAAACTGGACAGCGGAATCAGCCCCAGCATTTT.

This clonotype was counted between two and nine times. This beta chain slipped into a library made for alpha chains as a stray read, so its size is not meaningful. The chain recombines TRBV6-1 with TRBJ2-5; 8 nucleotides agree with TRBD1. The V segment lost 7 bases and the J segment 2 bases; nucleotides outside the gene matches: 9. The CDR3 totals 15 residues. Germline assignment: CDR1 MNHNS and CDR2 SASEGT. The CDR3 nucleotides read TGTGCCAGCACTCGGACAGGGAACGGGCAAGAGACCCAGTACTTC. Encoded protein: CASTRTGNGQETQYF.

As for this clonotype: This beta chain represents an off-target read in a library built for alpha chains; its size is of limited meaning. The V call is TRBV28, the J call TRBJ2-7; D gene uncertain. There are 12 residues in the CDR3. CDR1 is MDHEN, CDR2 SYDVKM, per germline. V was trimmed by 5 bases and J by 0 bases, leaving 5 bases between them. CDR3 residues: CASSADSYEQYF. CDR3 DNA sequence: TGTGCCAGCAGTGCAGACTCCTACGAGCAGTACTTC.

By sample fraction, this clonotype is large. With the library built for alpha chains, this beta chain is off target and its frequency is not meaningful. The rearrangement joins TRBV10-3 to TRBJ1-6; no reliable D call. Trimming stripped 8 bases from V and 13 bases from J, with 21 bases between. The CDR3 is made up of 14 amino acids. Germline-derived CDR1 and CDR2 are ENHRY and SYGVKD. CDR3 amino acids: CAIWDGGRSLPLHF. The CDR3 DNA follows: TGTGCCATCTGGGATGGAGGGCGAAGTTTGCCCCTCCACTTT.

A note on this clonotype: For a library built for alpha chains, this beta chain is a stray read; little rests on its size. CDR3 nucleotides: TGTGCCAGCAGCCCAGGGACCAGCGGATCCCCCTACAATGAGCAGTTCTTC. Its protein product is CASSPGTSGSPYNEQFF. The rearrangement joins TRBV11-2 to TRBJ2-1, with D tentatively TRBD1 or TRBD2 (5 bases each). The V gene lost 5 bases and the J gene lost 2 bases, with 19 bases spanning the gap. CDR3 length equals 17 residues. The germline V gene encodes CDR1 SGHAT and CDR2 FQNNGV. The variable domain in full, with the rest retrieved from reference TRBV11-2 and TRBJ2-1, is EAGVAQSPRYKIIEKRQSVAFWCNPISGHATLYWYQQILGQGPKLLIQFQNNGVVDDSQLPKDRFSAERLKGVDSTLKIQPAKLEDSAVYLCASSPGTSGSPYNEQFFGPGTRLTVL.

Concerning this clonotype itself: Since the library was made to target alpha chains, this beta chain is a stray read and its abundance is not meaningful. The chain has TRBV29-1 and TRBJ2-3; 8 bases agree with TRBD1. The CDR3 sequence is 14 residues long. Germline CDR1 is SQVTM and CDR2 is ANQGSEA. Germline trimming cut 8 bases from V and 2 bases from J; bases unmatched to any gene: 9. The CDR3 nucleotides read TGCAGCATAAGACAGGGGAGCATCACAGATACGCAGTATTTT. Translation gives CSIRQGSITDTQYF.

The sample holds a few counts of this clonotype. The library was built for alpha chains, so this beta chain is an off-target read and its size means little. The chain couples TRBV20-1 to TRBJ2-1; either TRBD1 or TRBD2 may supply D (5 bases each). The germline V gene has CDR1 DFQATT and CDR2 SNEGSKA (reference sequence). Trimming cost V 2 bases and J 7 bases, with 15 bases left between them. This CDR3 has 14 amino acids. CDR3 sequence reads: CSARTGRIINEQFF. The CDR3 DNA reads TGCAGTGCTAGAACGGGACGGATTATAAATGAGCAGTTCTTC.

A single count supports this clonotype. This beta chain is off target for a library built for alpha chains, so its abundance means little. This chain connects TRBV6-5 to TRBJ2-3; 11 bases align to TRBD2. The V and J ends lost 5 bases and 10 bases, in that order; junction bases with no gene match: 8. The germline gives CDR1 MNHEY, CDR2 SVGAGI. CDR3 length equals 14 residues. The CDR3 protein is CASSPPTSGDAQYF. CDR3 DNA: TGTGCCAGCAGTCCCCCGACTAGCGGGGATGCGCAGTATTTT.

A few counts support this clonotype. Being off target in a library aimed at alpha chains, this beta chain has a size of little meaning. The chain uses TRBV28 and TRBJ1-5; D might be TRBD1 (6 bases). CDR1 and CDR2 (germline): MDHEN, SYDVKM. The CDR3 runs 15 residues. Trimming removed 4 bases at V and 7 bases at J, with 17 bases between. CDR3: CASSSPHRVGQPQHF. CDR3 in DNA: TGTGCCAGCAGTTCACCTCACAGGGTGGGACAGCCCCAGCATTTT.

This clonotype is hyperexpanded. Being off target in a library aimed at alpha chains, this beta chain has a size of little meaning. The chain joins TRBV2 to TRBJ2-3; 13 bases align to TRBD2. V was pared by 1 base and J by 3 bases, with 1 base of the junction left unmatched. Per germline, CDR1 SNHLY and CDR2 FYNNEI. The CDR3 has 16 residues. CDR3 protein: CASSEGTSGSTDTQYF. The CDR3 DNA is TGTGCCAGCAGTGAAGGGACTAGCGGGAGTACAGATACGCAGTATTTT.

With regard to this clonotype: This beta chain lies outside the target of a library built for alpha chains; its clone size means little. The chain couples TRBV18 to TRBJ2-4, with 10 nucleotides matching TRBD1. The CDR3 sequence is 14 residues long. The germline V gene has CDR1 KGHSH and CDR2 LQKENI. V lost 6 bases, J lost 8 bases, and 7 bases stayed unmatched. CDR3 DNA: TGTGCCAGCTCCCTGGACAGGGGGACATACATTCAGTACTTC. Translating it yields CASSLDRGTYIQYF.

By share, this clonotype counts as large. This beta chain was picked up by a library intended for alpha chains and is off target, so its count carries little meaning. This chain uses TRBV19 with TRBJ1-2; D gene unclear. Trimming took off 3 bases at V and 0 bases at J, with 8 bases between the two ends. The CDR3 loop spans 14 amino acids. Per germline, CDR1 LNHDA and CDR2 SQIVND (reference sequence). CDR3 protein: CASSIWPPNYGYTF. In DNA form, the CDR3 reads TGTGCCAGTAGTATCTGGCCTCCTAACTATGGCTACACCTTC.

This clonotype is hyperexpanded in the sample. This beta chain is an off-target read within a library intended for alpha chains, so its frequency means little. The chain has TRBV19 and TRBJ1-5; 8 nucleotides match TRBD1. This CDR3 has 15 amino acids. The trim removed 8 bases at V and 4 bases at J, leaving 10 bases unmatched. From germline, CDR1 is LNHDA and CDR2 SQIVND (reference sequence). The CDR3 here is CASGIEDRANQPQHF. As DNA, the CDR3 is TGTGCCAGTGGGATCGAGGACAGGGCTAATCAGCCCCAGCATTTT.

As to this clonotype: This beta chain lies outside the target of a library built for alpha chains; its clone size means little. V usage is TRBV19 and J usage is TRBJ2-7; 7 bases are shared with TRBD1. The CDR3 has 14 residues. Germline-derived CDR1 and CDR2 are LNHDA and SQIVND (reference sequence). V lost 4 bases, J lost 0 bases, and 3 bases stayed unmatched. The CDR3 sequence: CASSTGTASYEQYF. The CDR3 DNA reads TGTGCCAGTAGTACTGGGACAGCCTCCTACGAGCAGTACTTC. Complete variable domain (other parts from reference TRBV19 and TRBJ2-7): DGGITQSPKYLFRKEGQNVTLSCEQNLNHDAMYWYRQDPGQGLRLIYYSQIVNDFQKGDIAEGYSVSREKKESFPLTVTSAQKNPTAFYLCASSTGTASYEQYFGPGTRLTVT.

Notes on this clonotype: This beta chain turned up in a library designed for alpha chains; as an off-target read, its abundance says little. The rearrangement joins TRBV5-1 to TRBJ2-5, with 13 bases aligning to TRBD2. The germline CDR1 and CDR2 sequences are SGHRS and YFSETQ. This CDR3 is 16 amino acids long. J was trimmed by 1 base and V by 3 bases; bases with no gene match: 3. The CDR3 sequence: CASSSRLAGGQETQYF. In DNA, the CDR3 is TGCGCCAGCAGCTCGAGACTAGCGGGAGGCCAAGAGACCCAGTACTTC.